What follows is one T cell receptor beta chain and its context. This clone's antigen is unknown. No base quality values were provided; no much bigger clone lies one nucleotide off. The V end loses 3 bases and the J end loses 4 bases, and a stretch of 15 bases separates them. Taken from cysteine to phenylalanine, the CDR3 has 16 residues. Just the 48-base CDR3 DNA is kept, in frame starting at base 1. Looking up the germline V gene yields CDR1 SGHAT and CDR2 FQNNGV. This sample was included in a study of CD8+CD57+ T cells in acquired aplastic anemia (dated by TCRdb to the late 2010s). Study-level background: On average, sorted CD4+ and CD8+ cells yielded approximately 3 ug of extracted DNA, with a range of 0.2 to 27.4 ug. An average of approximately 10 million reads for CD4+ cells and 11.0 million reads for CD8+ cells was obtained from healthy donor samples.

TCR beta VDJ combination and CDR3 sequence profiling used genomic DNA as the template. TCR repertoire sequencing was run on an Illumina HiSeq 2000. Processing in the source paper ran as follows. TRBV/TRBJ rearrangement plots, CDR3 size and DJ length profiles, and Simpson's diversity index were used to assess repertoires. Whichever DNA sequence was most abundant in the deep sequencing data was defined as the immunodominant clone. CDR3 amino acid sequences were checked for sharing across subjects and were also compared against the VDJdb database and published repertoires. TCRdb took the public reads, trimmed them with fastp at Q25, ran MiXCR for clone calling and kept in-frame beta chains. One record per CDR3 amino acid sequence lists the most common genes and DNA. TCRdb, not the original authors, processed these V and J calls. The table for this sample lists just over 400,000 distinct CDR3 sequences; about two thirds of them were counted only once. The ten largest clones add up to 3.5% to 4.5% of the sample.

General findings and caveats noted by the study authors: Around 30 CD8+ CDR3 sequences were shared between patients and controls but appeared highly expressed in patients and within their immunodominant clones. CD8+ Simpson's diversity did not differ significantly between patients and healthy controls (P=0.060).

In this study, sorted CD4+ and CD8+ T cells from the blood of healthy subjects and of severe aplastic anemia patients had their TCR repertoires deep-sequenced. Ficoll-Paque density gradient centrifugation was used to isolate peripheral blood mononuclear cells. Before DNA was extracted, CD4+ and CD8+ T cells were sorted using either FACS or magnetic beads. Specimen: sorted CD4+, CD8+, or CD8+CD57+ T cells (not recorded which) from PBMCs. The source is a human donor in good health, serving as a control. This receptor chain uses TRBV11-2 and TRBJ2-2; TRBD2 is possibly the D segment (5 matching bases). At the DNA level, the sequence is TGTGCCAGCAGCTTTAGGAGGTCCTGGTCCACCGGGGAGCTGTTTTTT. Its coded protein is CASSFRRSWSTGELFF.